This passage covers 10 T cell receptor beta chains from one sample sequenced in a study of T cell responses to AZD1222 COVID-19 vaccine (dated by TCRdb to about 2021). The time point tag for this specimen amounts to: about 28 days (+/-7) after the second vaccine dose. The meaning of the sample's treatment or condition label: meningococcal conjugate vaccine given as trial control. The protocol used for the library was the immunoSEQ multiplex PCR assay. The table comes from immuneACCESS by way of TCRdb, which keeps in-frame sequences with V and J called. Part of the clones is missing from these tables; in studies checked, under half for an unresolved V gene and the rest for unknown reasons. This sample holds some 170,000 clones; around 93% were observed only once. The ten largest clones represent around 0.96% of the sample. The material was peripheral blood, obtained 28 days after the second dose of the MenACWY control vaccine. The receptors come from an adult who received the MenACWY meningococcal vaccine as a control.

This chain's CDR3 is CAWSVLGTVNTEAFF. CDR3 DNA: TGTGCCTGGAGTGTTTTAGGGACAGTGAACACTGAAGCTTTCTTT. The chain combines TRBV30 with TRBJ1-1; 7 bases match TRBD1. The CDR3 spans 15 residues. Per the germline V gene, CDR1 is GTSNPN and CDR2 is SVGIG (reference sequence). The V segment lost 0 bases and the J segment 0 bases; nucleotides outside the gene matches: 4.

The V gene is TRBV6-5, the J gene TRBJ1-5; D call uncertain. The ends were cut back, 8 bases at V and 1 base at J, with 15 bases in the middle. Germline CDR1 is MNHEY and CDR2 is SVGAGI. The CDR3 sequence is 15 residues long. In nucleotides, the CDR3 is TGTGCCAGCCGAAATATCGACGGAAGCAATCAGCCCCAGCATTTT. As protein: CASRNIDGSNQPQHF.

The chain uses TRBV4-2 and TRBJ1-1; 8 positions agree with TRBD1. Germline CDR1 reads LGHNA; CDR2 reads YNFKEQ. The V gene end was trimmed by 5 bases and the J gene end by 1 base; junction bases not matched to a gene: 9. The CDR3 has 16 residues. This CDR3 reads CASSLGQAVGNTEAFF. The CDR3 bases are TGTGCCAGCAGCTTGGGACAGGCCGTAGGGAACACTGAAGCTTTCTTT.

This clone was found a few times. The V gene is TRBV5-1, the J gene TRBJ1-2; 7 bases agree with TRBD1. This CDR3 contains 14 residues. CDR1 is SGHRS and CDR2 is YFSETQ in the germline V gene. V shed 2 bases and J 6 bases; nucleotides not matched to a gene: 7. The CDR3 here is CASSFGDRDHGYTF. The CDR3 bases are TGCGCCAGCAGCTTCGGTGACAGGGATCATGGCTACACCTTC.

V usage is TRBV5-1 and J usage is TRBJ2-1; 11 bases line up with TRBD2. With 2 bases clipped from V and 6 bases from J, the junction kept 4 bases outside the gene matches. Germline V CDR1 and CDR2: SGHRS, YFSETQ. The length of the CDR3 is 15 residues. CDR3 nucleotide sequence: TGCGCCAGCAGCTTTAGCGGGGGGGCCGTCAATGAGCAGTTCTTC. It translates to CASSFSGGAVNEQFF.

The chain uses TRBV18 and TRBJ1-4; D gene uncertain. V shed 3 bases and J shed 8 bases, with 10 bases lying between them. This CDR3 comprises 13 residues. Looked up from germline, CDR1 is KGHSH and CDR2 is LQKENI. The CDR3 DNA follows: TGTGCCAGCTCACCCCGGCTACGAGAAAAACTGTTTTTT. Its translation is CASSPRLREKLFF.

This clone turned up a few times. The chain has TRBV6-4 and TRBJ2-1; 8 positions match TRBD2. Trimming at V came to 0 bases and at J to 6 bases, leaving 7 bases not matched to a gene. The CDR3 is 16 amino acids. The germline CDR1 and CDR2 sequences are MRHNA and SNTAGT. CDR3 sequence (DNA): TGTGCCAGCAGTGACTCGATTGCGGGGGGACCCAATGAGCAGTTCTTC. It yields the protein CASSDSIAGGPNEQFF.

Here the CDR3 DNA reads TGTGCCAGCAGCTCACACCTACAGGGCCTGAACACCGGGGAGCTGTTTTTT. It specifies CASSSHLQGLNTGELFF. This chain joins TRBV7-9 and TRBJ2-2; D may be TRBD1 (6 bases). The ends were cut back, 4 bases at V and 1 base at J, with 16 bases in the middle. The CDR3 length is 17 residues. In germline, CDR1 is SEHNR, CDR2 FQNEAQ (reference sequence).

The CDR3 loop reads CASSRQGNQPQHF. CDR3 coding DNA: TGTGCCAGCAGTCGACAGGGTAATCAGCCCCAGCATTTT. This chain joins TRBV28 and TRBJ1-5; 7 nucleotides agree with TRBD1. This CDR3 spans 13 amino acids. The germline CDR1 and CDR2 sequences are MDHEN and SYDVKM. J was trimmed by 4 bases and V by 5 bases; bases with no gene match: 2.

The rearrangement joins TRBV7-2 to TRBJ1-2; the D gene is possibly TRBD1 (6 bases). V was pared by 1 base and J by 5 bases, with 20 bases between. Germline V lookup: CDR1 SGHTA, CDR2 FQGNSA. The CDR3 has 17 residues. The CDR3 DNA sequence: TGTGCCAGCAGCTTAGTCAAGGGGGGGAAAAGTCTGTATGGCTACACCTTC. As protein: CASSLVKGGKSLYGYTF.